This T cell receptor (beta chain) is drawn from a study of CD8 T cells in ankylosing spondylitis (dated by TCRdb to about 2017). Study-level background: To find TCR variants linked to disease, the study profiled T cell receptor beta repertoires in ankylosing spondylitis patients and healthy donors. In total, the full study cohort was made up of roughly 110 healthy donors and approximately 27 ankylosing spondylitis patients. Samples of peripheral blood were taken, and for ankylosing spondylitis patients, synovial fluid was collected as well.

Looking up the germline V gene yields CDR1 SGHTA and CDR2 FQGNSA. V ends up 5 bases short and J 6 bases short, with an unmatched junction base count of 10. The CDR3, from cysteine to phenylalanine, totals 16 residues. Only CDR3 DNA is held: 48 bases, read in frame from base 1. The research as a whole found: The disease-linked clones showed a CD8+ phenotype and occurred at relatively low frequencies in peripheral blood. A TCR beta motif made up of about eight highly homologous amino acid variants appeared to be characteristic of blood from ankylosing spondylitis patients. Some TCR beta motif variants had previously been reported in synovial fluid and blood of reactive arthritis patients, which suggested common disease-initiation mechanisms. The disease-linked clones were reported to be significantly enriched in matched synovial fluid samples from ankylosing spondylitis patients.

For this clonotype: Its cognate antigen has yet to be identified. Base qualities are not recorded, but no much larger clone differs from it by a single base.

Sequencer: Illumina HiSeq 2500. TCR beta libraries were prepared by quantitative 5'-RACE with molecular barcodes. On the authors' methods: To identify disease-linked TCR variants, a new computational method was used, one built on a probabilistic model of VDJ rearrangement. TCRdb reran the public reads through fastp at Q25 and MiXCR, keeping productive beta chains. Rows are combined by CDR3 protein, so each entry shows the most common genes and DNA. TCRdb assigned the V and J calls; the authors' analysis was not used. The sample yields approximately 240,000 distinct CDR3 sequences; roughly a tenth were counted once. 2% to 3% of the sample is in the top ten clones.

Recombination linked TRBV7-2 to TRBJ1-6; TRBD1 aligns with 7 central bases. Sequencing was carried out using blood, either unsorted or a sorted T cell fraction (not recorded which). This TCR derives from a male donor with ankylosing spondylitis or in good health (not recorded which). The DNA is TGTGCCAGCAGCCGATCGACCGGGACAGTTAATTCACCCCTCCACTTT. Protein translation: CASSRSTGTVNSPLHF. With the rest looked up from the reference TRBV7-2 and TRBJ1-6 genes rather than sequenced, the full variable domain is GAGVSQSPSNKVTEKGKDVELRCDPISGHTALYWYRQSLGQGLEFLIYFQGNSAPDKSGLPSDRFSAERTGGSVSTLTIQRTQQEDSAVYLCASSRSTGTVNSPLHFGNGTRLTVT.